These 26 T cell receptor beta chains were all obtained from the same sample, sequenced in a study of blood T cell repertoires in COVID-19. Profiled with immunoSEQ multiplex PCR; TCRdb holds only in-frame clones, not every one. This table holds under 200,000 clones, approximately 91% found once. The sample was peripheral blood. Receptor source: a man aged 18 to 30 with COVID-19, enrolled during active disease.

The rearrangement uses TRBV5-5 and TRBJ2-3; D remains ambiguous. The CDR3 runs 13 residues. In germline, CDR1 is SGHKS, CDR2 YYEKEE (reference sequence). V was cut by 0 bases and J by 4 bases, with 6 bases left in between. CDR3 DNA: TGTGCCAGCAGCTTGGTTTCCGCAGATACGCAGTATTTT. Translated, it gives CASSLVSADTQYF.

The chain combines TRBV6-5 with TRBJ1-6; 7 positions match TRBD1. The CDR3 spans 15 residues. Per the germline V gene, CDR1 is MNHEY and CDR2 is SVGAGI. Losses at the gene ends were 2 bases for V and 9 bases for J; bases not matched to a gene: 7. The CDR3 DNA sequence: TGTGCCAGCAGTTACGGCCCAGGGGGGAGTTCACCCCTCCACTTT. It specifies CASSYGPGGSSPLHF.

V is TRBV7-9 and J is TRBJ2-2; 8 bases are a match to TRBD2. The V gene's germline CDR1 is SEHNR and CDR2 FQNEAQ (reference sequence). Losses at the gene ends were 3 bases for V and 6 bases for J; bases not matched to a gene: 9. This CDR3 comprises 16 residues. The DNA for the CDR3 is TGTGCCAGCAGCTTCGTTCTTCGGGAGGGGGCCGGGGAGCTGTTTTTT. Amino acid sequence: CASSFVLREGAGELFF.

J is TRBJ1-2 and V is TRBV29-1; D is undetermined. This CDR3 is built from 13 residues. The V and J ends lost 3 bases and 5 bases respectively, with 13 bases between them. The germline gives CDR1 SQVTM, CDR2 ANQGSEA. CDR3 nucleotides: TGCAGCGTTGAGGTATGGGAGGATTATGGCTACACCTTC. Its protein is CSVEVWEDYGYTF.

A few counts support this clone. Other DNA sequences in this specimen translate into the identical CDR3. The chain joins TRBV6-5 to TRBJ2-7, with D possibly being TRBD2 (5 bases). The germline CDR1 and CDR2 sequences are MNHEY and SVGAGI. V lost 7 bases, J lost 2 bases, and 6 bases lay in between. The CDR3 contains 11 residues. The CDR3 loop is CASKEAYEQYF. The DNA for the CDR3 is TGTGCCAGCAAGGAGGCCTACGAGCAGTACTTC.

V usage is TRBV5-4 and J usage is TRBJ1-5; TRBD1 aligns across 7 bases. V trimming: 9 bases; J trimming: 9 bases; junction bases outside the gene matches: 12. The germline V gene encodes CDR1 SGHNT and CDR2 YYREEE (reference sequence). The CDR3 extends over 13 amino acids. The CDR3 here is CATSDRAMGPQHF. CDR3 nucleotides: TGTGCCACTTCAGACAGGGCGATGGGGCCCCAGCATTTT.

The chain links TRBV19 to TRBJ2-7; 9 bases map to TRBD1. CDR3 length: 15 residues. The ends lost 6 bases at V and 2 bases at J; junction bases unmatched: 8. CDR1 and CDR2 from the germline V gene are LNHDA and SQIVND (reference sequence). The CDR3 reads CASSSGQGSPYEQYF. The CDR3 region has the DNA TGTGCCAGTAGCTCTGGACAGGGGAGTCCCTACGAGCAGTACTTC.

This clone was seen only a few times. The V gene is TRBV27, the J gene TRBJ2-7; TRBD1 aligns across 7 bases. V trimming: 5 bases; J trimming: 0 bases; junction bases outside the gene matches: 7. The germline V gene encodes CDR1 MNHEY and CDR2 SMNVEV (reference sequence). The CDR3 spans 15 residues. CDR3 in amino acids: CASSPETGSSYEQYF. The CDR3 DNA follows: TGTGCCAGCAGTCCGGAGACAGGGAGCTCCTACGAGCAGTACTTC.

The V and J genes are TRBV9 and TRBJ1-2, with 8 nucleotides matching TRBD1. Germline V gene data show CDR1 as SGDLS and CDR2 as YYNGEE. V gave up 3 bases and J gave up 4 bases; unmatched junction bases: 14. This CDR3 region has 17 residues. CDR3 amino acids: CASSGGPGQALGYGYTF. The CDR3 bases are TGTGCCAGCAGCGGAGGACCGGGACAGGCGTTGGGCTATGGCTACACCTTC.

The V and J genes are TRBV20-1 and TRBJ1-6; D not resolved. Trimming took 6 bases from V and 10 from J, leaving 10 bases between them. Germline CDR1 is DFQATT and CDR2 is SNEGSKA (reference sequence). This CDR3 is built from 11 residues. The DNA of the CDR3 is TGCAGTGCACCCCTCGGGTCACCCCTCCACTTT. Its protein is CSAPLGSPLHF.

The CDR3, as DNA: TGTGCCAGCAGCTCCACTACTAGCGGGAGCTTATACGAGCAGTACTTC. Its translation: CASSSTTSGSLYEQYF. The V call is TRBV27, the J call TRBJ2-7, with 11 bases matching TRBD2. From germline, CDR1 is MNHEY and CDR2 SMNVEV (reference sequence). This CDR3 is 16 amino acids long. Trimming took 6 bases from V and 4 from J; bases not matched to a gene: 11.

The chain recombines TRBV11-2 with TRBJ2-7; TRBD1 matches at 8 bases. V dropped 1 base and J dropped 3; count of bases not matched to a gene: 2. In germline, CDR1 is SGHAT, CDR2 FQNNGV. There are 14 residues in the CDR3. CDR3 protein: CASSLGTGNYEQYF. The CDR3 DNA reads TGTGCCAGCAGCTTAGGGACAGGGAACTACGAGCAGTACTTC.

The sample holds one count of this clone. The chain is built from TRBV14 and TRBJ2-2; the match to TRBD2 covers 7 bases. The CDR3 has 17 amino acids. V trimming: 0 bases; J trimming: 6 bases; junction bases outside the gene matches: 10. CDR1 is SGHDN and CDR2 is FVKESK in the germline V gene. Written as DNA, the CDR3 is TGTGCCAGCAGCCAAGACCGGGGGAGGGCCGTGGCCGGGGAGCTGTTTTTT. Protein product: CASSQDRGRAVAGELFF.

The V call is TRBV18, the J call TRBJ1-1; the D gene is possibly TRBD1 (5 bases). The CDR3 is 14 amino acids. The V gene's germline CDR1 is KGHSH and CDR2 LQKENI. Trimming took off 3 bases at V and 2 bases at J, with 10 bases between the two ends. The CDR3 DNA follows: TGTGCCAGCTCACCCTCCGGACAAAACACTGAAGCTTTCTTT. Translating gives CASSPSGQNTEAFF. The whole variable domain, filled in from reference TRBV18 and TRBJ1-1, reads NAGVMQNPRHLVRRRGQEARLRCSPMKGHSHVYWYRQLPEEGLKFMVYLQKENIIDESGMPKERFSAEFPKEGPSILRIQQVVRGDSAAYFCASSPSGQNTEAFFGQGTRLTVV.

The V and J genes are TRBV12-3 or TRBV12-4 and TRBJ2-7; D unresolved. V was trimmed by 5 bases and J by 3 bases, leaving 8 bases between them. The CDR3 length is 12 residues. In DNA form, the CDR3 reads TGTGCCAGCAGTACCTACAGCTACGAGCAGTACTTC. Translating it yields CASSTYSYEQYF.

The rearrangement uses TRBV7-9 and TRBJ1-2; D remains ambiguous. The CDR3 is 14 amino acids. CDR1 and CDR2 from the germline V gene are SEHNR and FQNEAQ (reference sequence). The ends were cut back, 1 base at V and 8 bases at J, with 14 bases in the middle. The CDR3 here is CASSLGLGEWGYTF. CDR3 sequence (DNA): TGTGCCAGCAGCTTAGGACTCGGTGAATGGGGCTACACCTTC.

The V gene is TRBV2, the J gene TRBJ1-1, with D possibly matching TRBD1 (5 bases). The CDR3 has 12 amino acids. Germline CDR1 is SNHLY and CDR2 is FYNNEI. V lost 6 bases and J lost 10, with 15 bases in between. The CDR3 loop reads CASSETAGLAFF. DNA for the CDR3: TGTGCCAGCAGCGAAACGGCAGGGTTAGCTTTCTTT.

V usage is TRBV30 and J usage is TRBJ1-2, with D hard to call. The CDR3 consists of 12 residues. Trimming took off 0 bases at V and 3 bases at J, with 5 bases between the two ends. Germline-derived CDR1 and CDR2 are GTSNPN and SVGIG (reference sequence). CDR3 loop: CAWSVSDYGYTF. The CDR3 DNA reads TGTGCCTGGAGTGTATCAGACTATGGCTACACCTTC.

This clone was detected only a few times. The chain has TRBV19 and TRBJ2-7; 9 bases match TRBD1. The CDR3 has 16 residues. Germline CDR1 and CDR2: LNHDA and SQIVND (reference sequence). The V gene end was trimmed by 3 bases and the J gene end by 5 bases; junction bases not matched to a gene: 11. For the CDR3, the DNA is TGTGCCAGTAGTATTCGATTGGGACAGGGAGGCGACGAGCAGTACTTC. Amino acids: CASSIRLGQGGDEQYF.

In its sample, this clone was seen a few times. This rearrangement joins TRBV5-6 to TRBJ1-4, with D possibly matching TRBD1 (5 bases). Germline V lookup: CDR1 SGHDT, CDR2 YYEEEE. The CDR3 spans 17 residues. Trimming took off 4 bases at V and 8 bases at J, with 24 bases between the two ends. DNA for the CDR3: TGTGCCAGCAGCCAATTCTGGGGAGGGGTAGGAGGAGAAAAACTGTTTTTT. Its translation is CASSQFWGGVGGEKLFF.

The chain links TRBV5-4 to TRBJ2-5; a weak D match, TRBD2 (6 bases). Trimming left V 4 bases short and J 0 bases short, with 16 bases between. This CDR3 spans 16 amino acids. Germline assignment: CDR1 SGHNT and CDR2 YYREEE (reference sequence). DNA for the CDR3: TGTGCCAGCAGCCCCGGCGGTTCTAGCGACCAAGAGACCCAGTACTTC. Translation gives CASSPGGSSDQETQYF. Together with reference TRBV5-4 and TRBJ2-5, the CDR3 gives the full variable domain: ETGVTQSPTHLIKTRGQQVTLRCSSQSGHNTVSWYQQALGQGPQFIFQYYREEENGRGNFPPRFSGLQFPNYSSELNVNALELDDSALYLCASSPGGSSDQETQYFGPGTRLLVL.

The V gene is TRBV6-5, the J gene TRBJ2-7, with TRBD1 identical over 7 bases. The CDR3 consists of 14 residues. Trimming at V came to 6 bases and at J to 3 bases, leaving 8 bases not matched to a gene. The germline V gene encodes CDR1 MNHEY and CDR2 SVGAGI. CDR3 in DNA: TGTGCCAGCAGCGAGCCGGGACAGATCTACGAGCAGTACTTC. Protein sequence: CASSEPGQIYEQYF.

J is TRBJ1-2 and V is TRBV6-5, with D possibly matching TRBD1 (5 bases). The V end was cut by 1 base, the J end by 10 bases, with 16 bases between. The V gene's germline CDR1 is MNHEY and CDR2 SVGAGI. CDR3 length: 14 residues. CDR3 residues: CASSYYQGMVVYTF. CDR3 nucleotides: TGTGCCAGCAGTTACTATCAGGGAATGGTTGTCTACACCTTC.

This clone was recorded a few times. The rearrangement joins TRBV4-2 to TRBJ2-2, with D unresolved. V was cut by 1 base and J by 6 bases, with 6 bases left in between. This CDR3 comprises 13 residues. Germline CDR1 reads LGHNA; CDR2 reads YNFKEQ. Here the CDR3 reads CASSQVLPGELFF. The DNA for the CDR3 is TGTGCCAGCAGCCAAGTCCTCCCCGGGGAGCTGTTTTTT.

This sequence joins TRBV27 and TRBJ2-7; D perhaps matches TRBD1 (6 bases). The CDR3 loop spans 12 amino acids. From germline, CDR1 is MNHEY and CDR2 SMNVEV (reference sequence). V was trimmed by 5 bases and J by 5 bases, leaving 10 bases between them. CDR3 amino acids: CASSPTGNEQYF. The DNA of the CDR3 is TGTGCCAGCAGTCCCACAGGGAACGAGCAGTACTTC.

CDR3: CASSSEGGATNEKLFF. The CDR3 bases are TGTGCCAGCAGCTCCGAAGGGGGTGCAACTAATGAAAAACTGTTTTTT. This chain links TRBV11-2 with TRBJ1-4; tentative D call: TRBD1 (6 bases). Trimming took 4 bases from V and 0 from J, leaving 12 bases between them. CDR3 length: 16 amino acids. CDR1 is SGHAT and CDR2 is FQNNGV in the germline V gene.